This T cell receptor (beta chain) is from a study of identifying expanded T cells in peripheral blood. Collection occurred without any documented infections or immune events in donors. This clone was detected only once. The antigen remains unidentified. The data were produced by immunoSEQ multiplex PCR, yet TCRdb's version contains in-frame clones alone and is incomplete. Of approximately 120,000 clones in the sample, approximately 90% are singletons; the top ten hold 7% to 9%. Points from the study as a whole: Over two and four weeks, about 17 and 20 clones changed, versus 1.2 between replicates. Clone count variance between approximately 2-week samples rose with total template count.

The CDR3 length is 14 residues. The trim removed 5 bases at V and 5 bases at J, leaving 4 bases unmatched. Germline V gene sequence: CDR1 MNHEY, CDR2 SVGAGI. Sequenced sample: blood. The V gene is TRBV6-5, the J gene TRBJ1-5, with 9 bases that match TRBD1. The receptor comes from a person aged 18-69 years in good health. CDR3 sequence reads: CASSLGQGHQPQHF. The CDR3 DNA sequence: TGTGCCAGCAGTCTTGGACAGGGGCATCAGCCCCAGCATTTT.